This is a list of T cell receptor beta chains from one sample in a study of vaccination effects on CD4 cells after COVID-19. Clones were sequenced by immunoSEQ multiplex PCR, and TCRdb holds only the in-frame ones, with some missing. The sample includes around 40,000 clones, approximately 73% of them seen just once. For these receptors, no antigen is known. The source was CD4+ T cells from PBMCs cultured with a peptide pool, collected before COVID-19 vaccination. Every receptor here comes from a human donor who had a prior SARS-CoV-2 infection. Each CDR3 is given with its conserved first and last residue. Fields, in order: J gene, V gene, clone size, D gene, CDR3 protein, CDR3 DNA. The D gene is left open where the match is weak. Not every row has a clone size; where given, it reads once, few, many or a size class.

j_gene: TRBJ2-3
v_gene: TRBV18
abundance: -
d_gene: -
CDR3aa: CASSPAERTDTQYF
CDR3nt: TGTGCCAGCTCACCCGCCGAGAGGACAGATACGCAGTATTTT

j_gene: TRBJ1-5
v_gene: TRBV19
abundance: -
d_gene: -
CDR3aa: CASALGVSQPQHF
CDR3nt: TGTGCCAGTGCTCTAGGGGTGAGTCAGCCCCAGCATTTT

j_gene: TRBJ1-1
v_gene: TRBV19
abundance: -
d_gene: -
CDR3aa: CAYIEAFF
CDR3nt: TGTGCCTATATCGAGGCTTTCTTT

j_gene: TRBJ1-6
v_gene: TRBV3-1/TRBV3-2
abundance: once
d_gene: -
CDR3aa: CASSQDYPRVTSYNSPLHF
CDR3nt: TGTGCCAGCAGCCAAGATTATCCGAGGGTTACCTCCTATAATTCACCCCTCCACTTT

j_gene: TRBJ2-3
v_gene: TRBV9
abundance: -
d_gene: TRBD2
CDR3aa: CASSHGTSDTDTQYF
CDR3nt: TGTGCCAGCAGCCACGGGACTAGCGACACAGATACGCAGTATTTT

j_gene: TRBJ1-1
v_gene: TRBV6-1
abundance: -
d_gene: -
CDR3aa: CASSEDGFTEAFF
CDR3nt: TGTGCCAGCAGTGAAGATGGTTTCACTGAAGCTTTCTTT

j_gene: TRBJ2-7
v_gene: TRBV7-9
abundance: few
d_gene: TRBD1
CDR3aa: CASREGQGSLEQYF
CDR3nt: TGTGCCAGCAGGGAGGGACAGGGGTCCCTCGAGCAGTACTTC

j_gene: TRBJ2-7
v_gene: TRBV15
abundance: -
d_gene: -
CDR3aa: CATSRDLSAGSYEQYF
CDR3nt: TGTGCCACCAGCAGAGATCTTTCAGCTGGTTCCTACGAGCAGTACTTC

j_gene: TRBJ2-1
v_gene: TRBV7-2
abundance: once
d_gene: TRBD2
CDR3aa: CASSPFGSGSRNEQFF
CDR3nt: TGTGCCAGCAGCCCGTTCGGCAGCGGGAGTCGGAATGAGCAGTTCTTC

j_gene: TRBJ2-3
v_gene: TRBV5-8
abundance: -
d_gene: -
CDR3aa: CASSQKSFRATDTQYF
CDR3nt: TGTGCCAGCAGCCAGAAGAGCTTCAGGGCCACAGATACGCAGTATTTT

j_gene: TRBJ2-7
v_gene: TRBV7-8
abundance: -
d_gene: -
CDR3aa: CASSLLEAYEQYF
CDR3nt: TGTGCCAGCAGCTTACTAGAAGCCTACGAGCAGTACTTC

j_gene: TRBJ2-5
v_gene: TRBV20-1
abundance: -
d_gene: -
CDR3aa: CSATYGETQYF
CDR3nt: TGCAGTGCTACCTATGGAGAGACCCAGTACTTC

j_gene: TRBJ1-3
v_gene: TRBV5-1
abundance: -
d_gene: -
CDR3aa: CASSLGRPALSGNTIYF
CDR3nt: TGCGCCAGCAGCTTGGGGAGGCCCGCTCTTTCTGGAAACACCATATATTTT

j_gene: TRBJ2-5
v_gene: TRBV24-1
abundance: -
d_gene: -
CDR3aa: CATSDPLRETQYF
CDR3nt: TGTGCCACCAGTGACCCCTTAAGGGAGACCCAGTACTTC

j_gene: TRBJ2-2
v_gene: TRBV7-2
abundance: -
d_gene: -
CDR3aa: CASSFSRANTGELFF
CDR3nt: TGTGCCAGCAGCTTCAGCAGGGCCAACACCGGGGAGCTGTTTTTT

j_gene: TRBJ1-2
v_gene: TRBV7-3
abundance: few
d_gene: TRBD1
CDR3aa: CASSPTSGQDYGYTF
CDR3nt: TGTGCCAGCAGCCCTACATCGGGACAGGACTATGGCTACACCTTC

j_gene: TRBJ2-7
v_gene: TRBV11-2
abundance: -
d_gene: -
CDR3aa: CASSSTRSSYEQYF
CDR3nt: TGTGCCAGCAGCTCAACTAGGAGCTCCTACGAGCAGTACTTC

j_gene: TRBJ2-7
v_gene: TRBV9
abundance: -
d_gene: -
CDR3aa: CASSVAPLTPWVSYEQYF
CDR3nt: TGTGCCAGCAGCGTAGCCCCTTTGACACCTTGGGTTTCCTACGAGCAGTACTTC

j_gene: TRBJ1-1
v_gene: TRBV5-6
abundance: -
d_gene: -
CDR3aa: CASSLRQSSLITEAFF
CDR3nt: TGTGCCAGCAGCCTGAGACAGTCATCCCTGATCACTGAAGCTTTCTTT

j_gene: TRBJ2-3
v_gene: TRBV9
abundance: -
d_gene: TRBD2
CDR3aa: CASSVGGTSGSTDTQYF
CDR3nt: TGTGCCAGCAGCGTAGGCGGGACTAGCGGAAGCACAGATACGCAGTATTTT

j_gene: TRBJ1-1
v_gene: TRBV7-2
abundance: few
d_gene: TRBD1
CDR3aa: CASSPHRGYTEAFF
CDR3nt: TGTGCCAGCAGCCCCCACAGGGGTTACACTGAAGCTTTCTTT

j_gene: TRBJ2-5
v_gene: TRBV19
abundance: -
d_gene: -
CDR3aa: CASSIWPAQAETQYF
CDR3nt: TGTGCCAGTAGTATCTGGCCGGCCCAAGCAGAGACCCAGTACTTC

j_gene: TRBJ1-2
v_gene: TRBV6-5
abundance: few
d_gene: -
CDR3aa: CASSNSSGGYTF
CDR3nt: TGTGCCAGCAGTAACTCGAGTGGCGGCTACACCTTC

j_gene: TRBJ2-7
v_gene: TRBV15
abundance: few
d_gene: TRBD2
CDR3aa: CATSRGRSAGGVYEQYF
CDR3nt: TGTGCCACCAGCAGAGGGCGGAGCGCGGGAGGAGTTTACGAGCAGTACTTC

j_gene: TRBJ2-1
v_gene: TRBV9
abundance: -
d_gene: TRBD2
CDR3aa: CASSVVGTSGIYNEQFF
CDR3nt: TGTGCCAGCAGCGTAGTAGGGACTAGCGGTATCTACAATGAGCAGTTCTTC

j_gene: TRBJ1-4
v_gene: TRBV7-2
abundance: -
d_gene: TRBD1
CDR3aa: CASSPDRAGNEKLFF
CDR3nt: TGTGCCAGCAGCCCCGACAGGGCTGGTAATGAAAAACTGTTTTTT

j_gene: TRBJ2-3
v_gene: TRBV6-5
abundance: -
d_gene: TRBD1
CDR3aa: CASRWTGRDTQYF
CDR3nt: TGTGCCAGCAGATGGACAGGGAGGGATACGCAGTATTTT

j_gene: TRBJ1-4
v_gene: TRBV10-3
abundance: -
d_gene: -
CDR3aa: CATSPGLGNEKLFF
CDR3nt: TGTGCCACCAGTCCGGGGCTTGGTAATGAAAAACTGTTTTTT